These 12 T cell receptor beta chains were sequenced from one sample in a study of blood T cell repertoires in COVID-19. Produced via immunoSEQ multiplex PCR; TCRdb's table is partial and in-frame only. Here the sample spans over 150,000 clones, roughly four fifths being singletons. The sample comprised peripheral blood. The receptors shown here come from a woman in her fifties or sixties with acute or convalescent COVID-19.

The chain combines TRBV18 with TRBJ1-6; D possibly corresponds to TRBD1 (6 bases). The CDR3 has 16 amino acids. The V and J ends lost 3 bases and 7 bases respectively, with 16 bases between them. CDR1 and CDR2 (germline): KGHSH, LQKENI. The CDR3 region is CASSPGDTVENSPLHF. In DNA form, the CDR3 reads TGTGCCAGCTCACCCGGGGACACTGTTGAGAATTCACCCCTCCACTTT.

The V and J genes are TRBV10-3 and TRBJ1-1; D is perhaps TRBD1 (5 bases). The CDR3 is 13 amino acids. CDR1 is ENHRY, CDR2 SYGVKD, per germline. Between the trimmed V and J ends, which lost 2 bases and 3 bases, there was a span of 7 bases. CDR3 sequence (DNA): TGTGCCATCAGTGAGCAGGGATACACTGAAGCTTTCTTT. It translates to CAISEQGYTEAFF.

The chain recombines TRBV4-1 with TRBJ2-5; TRBD1 might be the D (6 bases). Germline CDR1 is MGHRA and CDR2 is YSYEKL. Trimming removed 2 bases at V and 3 bases at J, with 10 bases between. CDR3 length equals 14 residues. As DNA, the CDR3 is TGCGCCAGCAGCCAAACTGACAGGAAAGAGACCCAGTACTTC. This encodes CASSQTDRKETQYF.

The gene calls are TRBV7-2 and TRBJ2-7; the D is unclear. The CDR3 spans 14 residues. The V and J ends lost 3 bases and 0 bases respectively, with 9 bases between them. The V gene's germline CDR1 is SGHTA and CDR2 FQGNSA. CDR3 coding DNA: TGTGCCAGCAGCTTCGTTAGGAGCTCCTACGAGCAGTACTTC. Protein sequence: CASSFVRSSYEQYF.

This sequence joins TRBV7-8 and TRBJ2-3; the match to TRBD2 covers 12 bases. V was pared by 1 base and J by 6 bases, with 14 bases of the junction left unmatched. The germline CDR1 and CDR2 sequences are SGHVS and FQNEAQ. The CDR3 has 19 amino acids. The CDR3: CASSLVGGASGRAPDTQYF. As DNA, the CDR3 is TGTGCCAGCAGCTTAGTAGGAGGGGCTAGCGGGAGGGCCCCGGATACGCAGTATTTT.

This clone was counted between two and nine times. The V gene is TRBV5-6, the J gene TRBJ1-6; no clear D. CDR3 size: 13 residues. Germline loops: CDR1 SGHDT, CDR2 YYEEEE. The V end was cut by 2 bases, the J end by 5 bases, with 5 bases between. CDR3 region: CASSFQNNSPLHF. As DNA, the CDR3 is TGTGCCAGCAGCTTCCAGAATAATTCACCCCTCCACTTT. The variable domain in full, completed from reference TRBV5-6 and TRBJ1-6, reads DAGVTQSPTHLIKTRGQQVTLRCSPKSGHDTVSWYQQALGQGPQFIFQYYEEEERQRGNFPDRFSGHQFPNYSSELNVNALLLGDSALYLCASSFQNNSPLHFGNGTRLTVT.

V gene TRBV5-1 combines with J gene TRBJ2-3; D might be TRBD1 (6 bases). The length of the CDR3 is 14 residues. Trimming pared 6 bases from V and 1 base from J, leaving 12 bases between. Germline CDR1 reads SGHRS; CDR2 reads YFSETQ. The CDR3 protein is CASTKGDRTDTQYF. The CDR3 region has the DNA TGCGCCAGCACCAAGGGGGACCGCACAGATACGCAGTATTTT.

The chain is built from TRBV24-1 and TRBJ2-5; no definite D call. V was clipped by 3 bases and J by 5 bases, with 12 bases between them. In germline, CDR1 is KGHDR, CDR2 SFDVKD. The CDR3 contains 14 residues. CDR3 region: CATSDPTPPETQYF. CDR3 DNA sequence: TGTGCCACCAGTGATCCGACACCTCCCGAGACCCAGTACTTC.

The chain carries TRBV6-1 and TRBJ1-2; D may be TRBD1 (6 bases). V dropped 1 base and J dropped 5 bases, with 17 bases sitting between them. Germline CDR1 MNHNS, CDR2 SASEGT. This CDR3 is 16 amino acids long. The CDR3 DNA reads TGTGCCAGCAGTGAAGTCTGGACAGCTACAACTTATGGCTACACCTTC. Its translation is CASSEVWTATTYGYTF.

The CDR3: CASRRDTSSGNTIYF. The CDR3 nucleotides read TGTGCCAGCAGACGGGACACAAGCTCTGGAAACACCATATATTTT. V and J are TRBV6-5 and TRBJ1-3; TRBD1 is a possible D gene (6 bases). The CDR3 is made up of 15 amino acids. CDR1 is MNHEY and CDR2 is SVGAGI in the germline V gene. The V end was cut by 6 bases, the J end by 0 bases, with 12 bases between.

CDR3 residues: CASSLSRGYGYTF. In DNA, the CDR3 is TGTGCCAGCAGTTTGTCCCGAGGGTATGGCTACACCTTC. This rearrangement joins TRBV28 to TRBJ1-2, with D unclear. The CDR3 runs to 13 residues. The V end was cut by 3 bases, the J end by 5 bases, with 10 bases between. The germline V gene has CDR1 MDHEN and CDR2 SYDVKM.

The chain recombines TRBV7-6 with TRBJ2-1; maybe TRBD2 (5 bases). Trimming took off 5 bases at V and 5 bases at J, with 7 bases between the two ends. The CDR3 contains 12 residues. CDR1 is SGHVS, CDR2 FNYEAQ, per germline. The CDR3 nucleotides are TGTGCCAGCAGCGAGAGGGACAATGAGCAGTTCTTC. It translates to CASSERDNEQFF.